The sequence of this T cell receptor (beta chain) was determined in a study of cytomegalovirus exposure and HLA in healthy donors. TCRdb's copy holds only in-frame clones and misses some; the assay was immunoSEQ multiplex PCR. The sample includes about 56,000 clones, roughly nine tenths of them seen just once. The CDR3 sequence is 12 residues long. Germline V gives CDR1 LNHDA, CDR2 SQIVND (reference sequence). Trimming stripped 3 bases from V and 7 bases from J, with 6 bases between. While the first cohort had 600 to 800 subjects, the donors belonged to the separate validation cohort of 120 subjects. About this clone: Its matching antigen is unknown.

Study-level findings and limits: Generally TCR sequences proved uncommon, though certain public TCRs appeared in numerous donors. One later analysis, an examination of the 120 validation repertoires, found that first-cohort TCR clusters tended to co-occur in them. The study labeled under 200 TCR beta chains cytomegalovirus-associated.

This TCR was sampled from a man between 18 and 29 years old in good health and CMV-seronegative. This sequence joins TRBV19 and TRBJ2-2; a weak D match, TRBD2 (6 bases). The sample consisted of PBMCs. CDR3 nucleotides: TGTGCCAGTAGTATGACTAGCGGGGAGCTGTTTTTT. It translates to CASSMTSGELFF.